This passage covers 17 T cell receptor beta chains from one sample sequenced in a study of cytotoxic CD8 clonotypes in ibrutinib-treated CLL. Sequenced by immunoSEQ multiplex PCR; TCRdb stores in-frame clones only, minus some. The sample records a few hundred thousand clones, about three quarters being singletons. The source was PBMCs, collected after 24 months of ibrutinib treatment. These receptors were collected from a human donor with chronic lymphocytic leukemia.

This clone was counted a few times. This chain joins TRBV7-9 and TRBJ2-5, with D perhaps TRBD1 (6 bases). Trimming stripped 6 bases from V and 5 bases from J, with 22 bases between. CDR3 length: 16 residues. Germline V gene sequence: CDR1 SEHNR, CDR2 FQNEAQ (reference sequence). The CDR3 coding sequence is TGTGCCAGCAGGGTAGGGGACATCTCTAGGGAGGAGACCCAGTACTTC. It yields the protein CASRVGDISREETQYF.

CDR3 nucleotide sequence: TGTGCCAGCAGCTTAGAGCGAGTTGAGTACTTC. It yields the protein CASSLERVEYF. The chain employs TRBV13 and TRBJ2-7; D is uncertain. Germline loops: CDR1 PRHDT, CDR2 FYEKMQ (reference sequence). Between the trimmed V and J ends, which lost 1 base and 11 bases, there was a span of 9 bases. This CDR3 spans 11 amino acids.

The chain has TRBV5-6 and TRBJ2-3; the D is unclear. Germline CDR1 reads SGHDT; CDR2 reads YYEEEE. V was clipped by 5 bases and J by 0 bases, with 10 bases between them. This CDR3 region has 14 residues. The CDR3 nucleotides read TGTGCCAGCAGGTACCGGACCAGCACAGATACGCAGTATTTT. Protein: CASRYRTSTDTQYF.

The gene calls are TRBV11-2 and TRBJ2-7; 7 bases are a match to TRBD1. The CDR3 is 15 residues long. From germline, CDR1 is SGHAT and CDR2 FQNNGV. J lost 6 bases, V lost 1 base, and 9 bases had no gene match. CDR3 bases: TGTGCCAGCAGCTTAGTAGGGACAGACTTCCGCGAGCAGTACTTC. It encodes CASSLVGTDFREQYF.

About this clone: The sample holds other DNA sequences that translate to the same CDR3. This sequence joins TRBV4-1 and TRBJ2-7; D is perhaps TRBD2 (5 bases). Germline V CDR1 and CDR2: MGHRA, YSYEKL. V was pared by 4 bases and J by 0 bases, with 10 bases between. CDR3 length equals 14 residues. As DNA, the CDR3 is TGCGCCAGCAGCCTAGGCGGGCCCTCCTACGAGCAGTACTTC. Translated: CASSLGGPSYEQYF.

The rearrangement joins TRBV2 to TRBJ2-4, with 7 bases lining up with TRBD2. Germline CDR1 SNHLY, CDR2 FYNNEI. The CDR3 has 18 residues. Germline trimming cut 1 base from V and 8 bases from J; bases unmatched to any gene: 17. The CDR3 DNA sequence: TGTGCCAGCAGTGAAGGACAAGCCGGGGGGTCCCTTAGGGACATTCAGTACTTC. The encoded protein is CASSEGQAGGSLRDIQYF. Filled out from reference TRBV2 and TRBJ2-4, the complete variable domain reads EPEVTQTPSHQVTQMGQEVILRCVPISNHLYFYWYRQILGQKVEFLVSFYNNEISEKSEIFDDQFSVERPDGSNFTLKIRSTKLEDSAMYFCASSEGQAGGSLRDIQYFGAGTRLSVL.

The chain recombines TRBV2 with TRBJ1-4; the D is unclear. The CDR3 is 15 amino acids. The germline V gene encodes CDR1 SNHLY and CDR2 FYNNEI. V lost 4 bases to trimming and J lost 3 bases, with 12 bases between them. The CDR3 region has the DNA TGTGCCAGCAGTGCCTTTGAGGTGGCTAATGAAAAACTGTTTTTT. As protein: CASSAFEVANEKLFF.

V and J are TRBV27 and TRBJ2-3; no reliable D call. Trimming shortened V by 5 bases and J by 0 bases, and 6 bases separated the two germline ends. The CDR3 is made up of 13 amino acids. Germline V gives CDR1 MNHEY, CDR2 SMNVEV (reference sequence). The CDR3 bases are TGTGCCAGCAGTCCAACTAGCACAGATACGCAGTATTTT. Protein sequence: CASSPTSTDTQYF.

The chain couples TRBV28 to TRBJ1-1, with D unclear. The CDR3 contains 14 residues. Trimming stripped 7 bases from V and 1 base from J, with 13 bases between. CDR1 and CDR2 from the germline V gene are MDHEN and SYDVKM. CDR3 sequence: CASTPGGRNTEAFF. CDR3 coding DNA: TGTGCCAGCACCCCGGGAGGGAGGAACACTGAAGCTTTCTTT.

The chain is built from TRBV30 and TRBJ2-5, with D possibly TRBD2 on 5 matching bases. V was clipped by 5 bases and J by 3 bases, with 16 bases between them. The CDR3 runs to 14 residues. Germline values: CDR1 GTSNPN, CDR2 SVGIG (reference sequence). CDR3 sequence reads: CAWGGGRPEETQYF. The CDR3 region has the DNA TGTGCCTGGGGAGGTGGCCGACCCGAAGAGACCCAGTACTTC.

The V call is TRBV7-8, the J call TRBJ1-1, with D unresolved. The CDR3 is made up of 12 amino acids. The germline V gene encodes CDR1 SGHVS and CDR2 FQNEAQ. V lost 5 bases and J lost 4, with 8 bases in between. The CDR3 DNA sequence: TGTGCCAGCAGCGCAGCGGGCACTGAAGCTTTCTTT. As protein: CASSAAGTEAFF.

The V call is TRBV11-2, the J call TRBJ2-5; 8 positions match TRBD1. Germline CDR1 and CDR2: SGHAT and FQNNGV. With V trimmed by 5 bases and J by 3 bases, 2 bases remained unmatched. The CDR3 has 13 residues. As DNA, the CDR3 is TGTGCCAGCAGCACGGACAGGGAAGAGACCCAGTACTTC. It codes for CASSTDREETQYF.

The chain has TRBV4-2 and TRBJ2-7; no reliable D call. The CDR3 spans 13 residues. CDR1 LGHNA and CDR2 YNFKEQ come from the germline V gene. V lost 1 base, J lost 4 bases, and 8 bases lay in between. The CDR3 loop reads CASSQAEEYEQYF. Written as DNA, the CDR3 is TGTGCCAGCAGCCAAGCCGAAGAGTACGAGCAGTACTTC.

The chain is built from TRBV19 and TRBJ2-5, with 9 bases matching TRBD1. From germline, CDR1 is LNHDA and CDR2 SQIVND (reference sequence). J was trimmed by 2 bases and V by 5 bases; bases with no gene match: 6. The CDR3 is 15 amino acids. CDR3 sequence (DNA): TGTGCCAGTAGTGGAGCCGGGACAGGGCAAGAGACCCAGTACTTC. Translated, it gives CASSGAGTGQETQYF.

This clone was recorded a few times. The chain couples TRBV27 to TRBJ1-2; perhaps TRBD1 as D (6 bases). The CDR3 sequence is 15 residues long. The V gene's germline CDR1 is MNHEY and CDR2 SMNVEV (reference sequence). The germline V and J ends were trimmed by 7 bases and 2 bases, with 17 bases remaining between them. CDR3 DNA: TGTGCCAGCACCGACCGGATACAGGGAAACTATGGCTACACCTTC. It encodes CASTDRIQGNYGYTF.

This clone was detected once. The chain uses TRBV6-6 and TRBJ2-5; D perhaps matches TRBD1 (6 bases). The CDR3 consists of 15 residues. Germline V gene lookup returns CDR1 MNHNY and CDR2 SVGAGI (reference sequence). Trimming removed 4 bases from V and 3 bases from J, with 15 bases in between. CDR3 DNA sequence: TGTGCCAGCAGTTCCTACCATTCAGGGGAAGAGACCCAGTACTTC. This sequence encodes CASSSYHSGEETQYF.

The genes are TRBV5-8 and TRBJ1-2; D is perhaps TRBD1 (6 bases). Germline V CDR1 and CDR2: SGHTS, YDEGEE. This CDR3 is built from 15 residues. Trimming left V 4 bases short and J 4 bases short, with 17 bases between. The CDR3 reads CASSILGGLGYGYTF. CDR3 DNA: TGTGCCAGCAGCATCCTGGGGGGGCTCGGCTATGGCTACACCTTC.